The T cell receptor (beta chain) described here comes from a study of blood T cell repertoires in COVID-19. Study context: The cDNA or gDNA used as material had been derived from T cells, B-cell-depleted T cells, or PBMCs.

Generated by immunoSEQ multiplex PCR, the TCRdb table keeps only in-frame clones and is missing some. The sample has roughly 100,000 clones; almost 95% are singletons. CDR3 length: 14 residues. Trimming took off 4 bases at V and 0 bases at J, with 8 bases between the two ends. CDR1 is SGDLS, CDR2 YYNGEE, per germline. Sequenced input: peripheral blood. This TCR came from a man aged 50 to 59 with active COVID-19. V and J are TRBV9 and TRBJ2-1; D is unresolved. CDR3 sequence (DNA): TGTGCCAGCAGCCGCCTGAGCTCCTACAATGAGCAGTTCTTC. Encoded protein: CASSRLSSYNEQFF.